The 4 T cell receptor beta chains given below trace back to one sample, sequenced in a study of blood T cell repertoires in COVID-19. Produced via immunoSEQ multiplex PCR; TCRdb's table is partial and in-frame only. The repertoire holds 250,000 to 300,000 clones, over 75% seen once, with 1% in the top ten. The specimen sequenced was PBMCs or T cells enriched from blood (not recorded which). Receptor source: a woman aged 25 to 45 who had recovered from COVID-19.

V is TRBV5-1 and J is TRBJ1-3; D possibly corresponds to TRBD1 (5 bases). Deletions cut 1 base from V and 1 base from J, with 9 bases between. The V gene's germline CDR1 is SGHRS and CDR2 YFSETQ. The length of the CDR3 is 15 residues. The chain's CDR3 is CASSLSAGSGNTIYF. Written as DNA, the CDR3 is TGCGCCAGCAGCTTGTCAGCAGGGTCTGGAAACACCATATATTTT.

This clone has a single count. This chain joins TRBV28 and TRBJ2-7; 13 nucleotides align to TRBD2. Unmatched junction bases numbered 4, after V lost 7 bases and J lost 4 bases. CDR1 and CDR2 from the germline V gene are MDHEN and SYDVKM. The CDR3 runs to 14 residues. DNA for the CDR3: TGTGCCAGCACCGCACTAGCGGGAGGGTACGAGCAGTACTTC. It codes for CASTALAGGYEQYF.

This chain joins TRBV5-1 and TRBJ2-6, with TRBD2 matching 9 bases. V gave up 4 bases and J gave up 0 bases; unmatched junction bases: 5. The CDR3 is 17 residues long. Germline values: CDR1 SGHRS, CDR2 YFSETQ. CDR3 residues: CASSNLAGLSGANVLTF. CDR3 bases: TGCGCCAGCAGCAACCTAGCGGGGCTCTCTGGGGCCAACGTCCTGACTTTC.

CDR3 DNA: TGTGCCAGCTCTCCCCGGACAAAGTCTAGCGGGCCCTACGAGCAGTACTTC. It yields the protein CASSPRTKSSGPYEQYF. The chain employs TRBV18 and TRBJ2-7; 8 bases line up with TRBD2. The ends lost 6 bases at V and 2 bases at J; junction bases unmatched: 15. The CDR3 runs to 17 residues. Germline V gene data show CDR1 as KGHSH and CDR2 as LQKENI.